A single sample gave rise to the 4 T cell receptor beta chains below, sequenced in a study of a mutant IDH1 vaccine in newly diagnosed glioma. Generated by immunoSEQ multiplex PCR, the TCRdb table keeps only in-frame clones and is missing some. The data show approximately 40,000 clones, around 84% seen once. The time point was: week 11, during vaccination. All doses held 300 ug of mutant IDH1 20-mer peptide, with topical imiquimod. These receptors lack a known antigen. This specimen consisted of PBMCs, obtained from a glioma patient whose treatment included an IDH1 peptide vaccine. All receptors derive from a man between 40 and 49 years old with glioma.

The table lists this clone with a few counts. The V call is TRBV6-5, the J call TRBJ2-3; weak D call: TRBD1 (5 bases). V shed 4 bases and J shed 4 bases, with 18 bases lying between them. The V gene's germline CDR1 is MNHEY and CDR2 SVGAGI. This CDR3 is 16 amino acids long. The CDR3 spells CASSLSRTSIADTQYF. The CDR3 bases are TGTGCCAGCAGTTTAAGCAGGACAAGTATAGCAGATACGCAGTATTTT.

The chain combines TRBV4-2 with TRBJ1-2; D gene uncertain. The ends were cut back, 0 bases at V and 4 bases at J, with 18 bases in the middle. Per germline, CDR1 LGHNA and CDR2 YNFKEQ. CDR3 length: 17 residues. The CDR3, as DNA: TGTGCCAGCAGCCAAGATCGAATTGCAGGACCGGGCTATGGCTACACCTTC. This gives the protein CASSQDRIAGPGYGYTF.

V and J are TRBV5-4 and TRBJ2-7, with D tentatively TRBD2 (6 bases). Trimming left V 4 bases short and J 0 bases short, with 11 bases between. Germline-derived CDR1 and CDR2 are SGHNT and YYREEE (reference sequence). There are 14 residues in the CDR3. The CDR3 spells CASSPGTGSYEQYF. The CDR3 bases are TGTGCCAGCAGCCCGGGGACTGGCTCCTACGAGCAGTACTTC.

The chain has TRBV18 and TRBJ1-1; D gene uncertain. The CDR3 runs 14 residues. Trimming took off 4 bases at V and 0 bases at J, with 9 bases between the two ends. Germline CDR1 KGHSH, CDR2 LQKENI. CDR3 nucleotide sequence: TGTGCCAGCTCACGGGATTCCCTGAACACTGAAGCTTTCTTT. This gives the protein CASSRDSLNTEAFF.